The sequence of this T cell receptor beta chain was determined in a study of shared clonotypes between healthy human individuals. Points on this clone: Its antigen is undetermined.

TCRdb keeps only in-frame clones here, not all; method: immunoSEQ multiplex PCR. The sample holds roughly 1,100,000 clones; about 75% are singletons and the top ten take 1.5%. Germline CDR1 is SGHVS and CDR2 is FNYEAQ. This CDR3 has 16 residues. Trimming cost V 4 bases and J 4 bases; bases outside gene matches: 9. Findings and limits, study-wide: When naive CD4 clonotypes were compared across a few donors, 5% to 5.5% were shared.

This chain joins TRBV7-6 and TRBJ2-3, with 9 bases identical to TRBD2. Material for sequencing was memory CD4+ T cells sorted from blood. The subset here: CD45RA-negative fraction. This receptor was obtained from a man aged 18 to 35 in good health. The CDR3 coding sequence is TGTGCCAGCAGCTCTATTAGCGGGAGATCCGCAGATACGCAGTATTTT. As protein: CASSSISGRSADTQYF.